These T cell receptor beta chains were read from a single sample in a study of blood T cell repertoires in COVID-19. Method: immunoSEQ multiplex PCR; TCRdb's copy keeps in-frame clones and lacks some. Among 75,000 or so clones, 88% were seen once, and the ten largest hold roughly 6.6%. Material: peripheral blood. All receptors derive from a man in his 70s with acute or convalescent COVID-19. Each CDR3 is given with its conserved first and last residue. Fields, in order: D gene, clone size, V gene, J gene, CDR3 DNA, CDR3 protein. The D gene is left open where the match is weak. Rows give clone size only sometimes, using once, few, many, or a class for an expanded clone.

>-|-|TRBV28|TRBJ1-4
TGTGCCAGCAGTTTTATGCGGAATGAAAAACTGTTTTTT
CASSFMRNEKLFF
>-|-|TRBV10-3|TRBJ2-7
TGTGCCATCAGTTTTGAGGGAACCTACGAGCAGTACTTC
CAISFEGTYEQYF
>TRBD2|-|TRBV6-2/TRBV6-3|TRBJ2-1
TGTGCCAGCAGTTACCTTAGGAGCGGGGGGTACAATGAGCAGTTCTTC
CASSYLRSGGYNEQFF
>-|few|TRBV7-9|TRBJ1-5
TGTGCCAGCTCCCTAGGGGCGGGGGGCGCCTTCAATCAGCCCCAGCATTTT
CASSLGAGGAFNQPQHF
>TRBD1|-|TRBV11-2|TRBJ2-1
TGTGCCAGCAGCTTAGCCGGGACAGGGGTCTACAATGAGCAGTTCTTC
CASSLAGTGVYNEQFF
>TRBD1|once|TRBV6-2/TRBV6-3|TRBJ1-6
TGTGCCAGCAGCGGGACAGGGACGTATAATTCACCCCTCCACTTT
CASSGTGTYNSPLHF
>-|-|TRBV2|TRBJ1-5
TGTGCCAGCAGTGAATCGTCAGGCAGGGCGGCCCAGCCCCAGCATTTT
CASSESSGRAAQPQHF
>TRBD1|-|TRBV6-6|TRBJ2-3
TGTGCCAGCAGTTACGGCCGGGACAGGGGTAAAGATACGCAGTATTTT
CASSYGRDRGKDTQYF
>-|-|TRBV27|TRBJ1-6
TGTGCCAGCAGTTTAGGAGGGAGCTCCTATAATTCACCCCTCCACTTT
CASSLGGSSYNSPLHF
>TRBD1|-|TRBV5-1|TRBJ1-6
TGCGCCAGCAGCTTGGACAGGGGCGGGTCACCCCTCCACTTT
CASSLDRGGSPLHF
>-|-|TRBV24-1|TRBJ2-3
TGTGCCACCAGTGATTTGCATTTCGGAGGCACAGATACGCAGTATTTT
CATSDLHFGGTDTQYF
>TRBD2|-|TRBV5-6|TRBJ2-3
TGTGCCAGCAGCTTGCCCCTAGCGGGGGCCCCCACAGATACGCAGTATTTT
CASSLPLAGAPTDTQYF
>TRBD1|-|TRBV29-1|TRBJ1-1
TGCAGCGCCGGACAGGCTGAAGCTTTCTTT
CSAGQAEAFF
>TRBD2|-|TRBV7-8|TRBJ2-3
TGTGCCAGCAGCCAGACGGCTAGCGGGGGCGGGACAGATACGCAGTATTTT
CASSQTASGGGTDTQYF
>-|-|TRBV4-3|TRBJ2-3
TGCGCCAGCAGCCAAGATGGCAGGGGATACACAGATACGCAGTATTTT
CASSQDGRGYTDTQYF
>TRBD2|few|TRBV5-6|TRBJ2-7
TGTGCCAGCAGCTCACTAACTAGCGGGCCTACCTACGAGCAGTACTTC
CASSSLTSGPTYEQYF
>-|-|TRBV30|TRBJ1-1
TGTGCCTGGACGGACAGAAACACTGAAGCTTTCTTT
CAWTDRNTEAFF
>-|-|TRBV19|TRBJ2-1
TGTGCCAGTACTCCGACCCAATCTAGCCCTAGCTCCTACAATGAGCAGTTCTTC
CASTPTQSSPSSYNEQFF
>-|-|TRBV3-1/TRBV3-2|TRBJ2-1
TGTGCCAGCAGCCCTAAGTATTCCTACAATGAGCAGTTCTTC
CASSPKYSYNEQFF
>-|-|TRBV12-3/TRBV12-4|TRBJ1-5
TGTGCCAGCAGTTTACTAGGCAATCAGCCCCAGCATTTT
CASSLLGNQPQHF
>-|-|TRBV12-3/TRBV12-4|TRBJ2-5
TGTGCCAGCACCTTCGGCGGGGAGACCCAGTACTTC
CASTFGGETQYF
>TRBD1|-|TRBV30|TRBJ1-5
TGTGCCTGGAGTTTAGGGACAGCGGGTCAGCCCCAGCATTTT
CAWSLGTAGQPQHF
>TRBD1|-|TRBV10-3|TRBJ2-7
TGTGCCATTACCTGGGACAGGGGGTACGAGCAGTACTTC
CAITWDRGYEQYF
>-|-|TRBV6-1|TRBJ2-7
TGTGCCAGCAGTGAAGGGCAACACGAGCAGTACTTC
CASSEGQHEQYF
>TRBD1|-|TRBV19|TRBJ1-4
TGTGCCAGTGCCCTGGGACAGGGTAATGAAAAACTGTTTTTT
CASALGQGNEKLFF
>-|-|TRBV4-3|TRBJ1-2
TGCGCCAGCAGCCAACAACAGGAGGGATATGGCTACACCTTC
CASSQQQEGYGYTF
>TRBD1|-|TRBV2|TRBJ1-6
TGTGCCTCGCAGGGGGCGGATTCACCCCTCCACTTT
CASQGADSPLHF
>TRBD2|once|TRBV11-2|TRBJ2-3
TGTGCCAGCAGCTTAACACTAGCGGGAGGCACAGATACGCAGTATTTT
CASSLTLAGGTDTQYF
>TRBD1|-|TRBV4-3|TRBJ1-6
TGCGCCAGCAGCTATAGGGGGACAGCTCAGAATTCACCCCTCCACTTT
CASSYRGTAQNSPLHF
>-|-|TRBV23-1|TRBJ1-5
TGCGCCAGCAACTCCAAGGACAGTCTATTGCACTATAGCAATCAGCCCCAGCATTTT
CASNSKDSLLHYSNQPQHF
>-|-|TRBV19|TRBJ2-6
TGTGCCAGCAGCCCAGGGGCCTCTGGGGCCAACGTCCTGACTTTC
CASSPGASGANVLTF
>-|-|TRBV5-1|TRBJ1-4
TGCGCCAGCAGCTTGGGGGACATGGAAGAAAAACTGTTTTTT
CASSLGDMEEKLFF
>-|few|TRBV6-2/TRBV6-3|TRBJ2-7
TGTGCCAGCAGTTACCGGTCATCCTGGTACCCAACCTACGAGCAGTACTTC
CASSYRSSWYPTYEQYF
>-|-|TRBV18|TRBJ1-6
TGTGCCAGCTCACCCGCCCAGGGTAATAATTCACCCCTCCACTTT
CASSPAQGNNSPLHF
>TRBD2|-|TRBV7-6|TRBJ2-1
TGTGCCAGCAGCCCCGTAGCGGGAGAGGCAAATGAGCAGTTCTTC
CASSPVAGEANEQFF
>-|-|TRBV19|TRBJ2-7
TGTGCCAGTAGTATAGCTGGGGCCGAAAGCTCCTACGAGCAGTACTTC
CASSIAGAESSYEQYF
>TRBD2|-|TRBV29-1|TRBJ2-3
TGCAGCGTTTTAAAGGGACTAGCGGGGCCCACAGATACGCAGTATTTT
CSVLKGLAGPTDTQYF
>-|-|TRBV7-2|TRBJ1-5
TGTGCCAGCAGCTTAAAGGGGAATCAGCCCCAGCATTTT
CASSLKGNQPQHF
>-|-|TRBV24-1|TRBJ1-2
TGTGCCACCAGTGGAATTGGCAGGGTGGGAGGCTACACCTTC
CATSGIGRVGGYTF
>TRBD2|-|TRBV6-2/TRBV6-3|TRBJ2-7
TGTGCCAGCAGTGAGGGACTAGCGGGAGTTCAGCAGTACTTC
CASSEGLAGVQQYF
>TRBD1|-|TRBV28|TRBJ1-2
TGTGCCACCCAACCCCCTGGACAGGGCGGCTACACCTTC
CATQPPGQGGYTF
>-|-|TRBV5-5|TRBJ2-7
TGTGCCAGCAGCTTCCTAGCTGAATCCTACGAGCAGTACTTC
CASSFLAESYEQYF
>-|-|TRBV12-3/TRBV12-4|TRBJ1-4
TGTGCCAGCAGTCGGTATACTAATGAAAAACTGTTTTTT
CASSRYTNEKLFF